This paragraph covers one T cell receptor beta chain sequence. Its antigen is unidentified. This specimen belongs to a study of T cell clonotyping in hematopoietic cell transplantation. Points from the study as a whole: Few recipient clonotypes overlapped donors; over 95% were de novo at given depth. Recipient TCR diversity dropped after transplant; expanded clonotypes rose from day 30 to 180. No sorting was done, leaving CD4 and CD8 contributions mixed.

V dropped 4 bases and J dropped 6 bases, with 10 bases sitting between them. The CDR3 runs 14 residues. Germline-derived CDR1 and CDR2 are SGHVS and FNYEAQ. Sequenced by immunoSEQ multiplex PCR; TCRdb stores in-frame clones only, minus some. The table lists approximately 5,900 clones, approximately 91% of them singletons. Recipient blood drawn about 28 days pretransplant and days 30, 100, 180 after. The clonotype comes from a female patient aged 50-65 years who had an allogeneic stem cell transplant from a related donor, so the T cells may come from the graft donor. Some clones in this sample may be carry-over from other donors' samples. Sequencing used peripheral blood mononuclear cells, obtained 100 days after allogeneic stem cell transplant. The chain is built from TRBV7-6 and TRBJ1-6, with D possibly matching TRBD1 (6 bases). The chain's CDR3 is CASSSNRVNSPLHF. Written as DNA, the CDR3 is TGTGCCAGCAGCTCCAACAGGGTTAATTCACCCCTCCACTTT. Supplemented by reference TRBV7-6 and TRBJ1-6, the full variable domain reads GAGVSQSPRYKVTKRGQDVALRCDPISGHVSLYWYRQALGQGPEFLTYFNYEAQQDKSGLPNDRFSAERPEGSISTLTIQRTEQRDSAMYRCASSSNRVNSPLHFGNGTRLTVT.